Included here is one T cell receptor (beta chain) sequence, with context. Its specific antigen is unknown. No quality values exist for individual bases; no much larger clone is one base distant. The sample comes from a study of cytomegalovirus exposure and HLA in healthy donors (dated by TCRdb to about 2017). About the study as a whole: An earlier analysis of some 600 of the donors reported about 300 Gb of sequence data and around 110 million unique TCR beta sequences obtained from approximately 180 million T cells. An earlier analysis of approximately 640 of the donors applied high-throughput TCR beta sequencing to assess whether each TCR beta V gene segment acted as functional or pseudogenic. Donor age, sex, ethnicity and CMV serostatus were compiled alongside the repertoire data. Among around 400 genotyped donors of the cohort, an average of approximately 220,000 unique TCR beta nucleotide sequences was sequenced per donor, of which 15% to 20% were non-productive. In the later analysis, no new phenotypic data were used to find candidate immune exposures; instead, reliance was placed on TCR beta sequences and their occurrence across donors. The study used immunosequencing to profile the T cell repertoires of 666 subjects and linked those repertoires to cytomegalovirus serostatus. HLA typing covered class I and class II loci at four-digit resolution. The number of typed donors differed by locus: about 629-640 for A, B, C, DRB1 and DQB1; 522 for DQA1; around 580 for DPA1; and approximately 450 for DPB1. The study aimed to test whether signatures of past pathogen exposure could be identified by cataloging public T cell receptors. A later genetic analysis took genome-wide SNP genotypes for about three fifths of the roughly 700 donors and used that subset as a discovery cohort. Besides the first cohort of 500 to 700 subjects, a separate validation cohort made up of about 120 different subjects was used. A later analysis re-analyzed previously published TCR beta repertoires from 600 to 850 donors and added high-resolution HLA genotyping to study TCR occurrence patterns. All discovery cohort repertoires had been generated using a single sequencing platform. An early release covering more than 500 HLA-typed donors comprised approximately 300 gigabases of sequencing data and roughly 85 million unique TCR sequences. Of the 350 to 450 genotyped donors, 65% to 90% fell in the genetic ancestry cluster associated with self-reported Caucasian donors. Roughly 5 DR-DQ haplotypes were handled as single units for association and clustering, since linkage in the cohort was strong. To predict cytomegalovirus infection status, the study combined high-throughput TCR immunosequencing, statistical association of individual TCRs with disease status, and machine learning. Broad study findings and their caveats: The sequencing pipeline was judged likely to have produced a cluster of highly shared sequence variants as a technical artifact. A further reported finding was that TCR beta sequences accurately predicted the HLA-A and HLA-B alleles for most subjects in the first cohort. When HLA alleles, especially DR and DQ, strongly co-occurred, attributing TCR associations to individual alleles was difficult. According to a later analysis, parvovirus B19, influenza, CMV and Epstein-Barr virus appeared linked to several top co-occurrence clusters. The authors suggested that the approach could potentially be generalized to other disease states and immunological phenotypes. The earlier analysis of fewer than 750 of the donors excluded 15 to 20 rarely observed V segments, including chromosome 9 orphons, because counts were too low. In vitro tests confirmed that a few of the cytomegalovirus-associated TCR beta chains recognize cytomegalovirus antigens. In a later genetic analysis, a missense DCLRE1C variant was associated with V-gene and J-gene trimming of TCR beta chains, and the association was replicated in an independent cohort. Some IMGT-functional V segments, including TRBV6-2 and TRBV6-3, could not be distinguished by the 87-base-pair reads and were therefore excluded. According to a later analysis, most CMV-associated TCR beta chains appeared to be HLA-restricted, and the HLA associations seemed to be driven largely by CMV exposure. Specific HLA alleles were associated with 15,000 to 20,000 TCR beta sequences at a false discovery rate of 0.05 in a later analysis. Correlated functional status among segregating V segments might reflect linkage disequilibrium, but an unknown experimental factor could not be ruled out. In a later genetic analysis, fewer N-insertions in productive TCRs were reported among donors in an Asian-associated ancestry cluster than the roughly 700-donor mean. Presence/absence analyses assumed roughly uniform sequencing depth across donors, an assumption that may not hold. While some public TCRs were present in many individuals, most TCR sequences turned up only very rarely across donors. The study gave a list of some 150 TCR beta chains associated with cytomegalovirus. Because HLA typing was unavailable for some donors at each locus, only the typed subset was used in association tests. According to a later analysis, TCR association rates differed among HLA loci, with DRB1 alleles showing the most associated TCRs and HLA-C alleles showing the fewest. Only TCR beta chains were sequenced in this cohort, and the absence of alpha or paired-chain data limited detectable features. In a later analysis, HLA-associated TCR beta chains showed more clonal expansion and lower generation probabilities than non-associated chains that were equally common. For the cohort, immune exposure information was limited to CMV serostatus. An earlier analysis of approximately 540 of the donors showed that most TCR beta V segments appeared in productive rearrangements either about 87% or about 30% of the time, which broadly matched IMGT annotations. The classifier was reported to diagnose cytomegalovirus status with high specificity and sensitivity in both the original cohort and the validation cohort.

The cohort was made up of approximately 670 healthy bone marrow donors. All cohort members were sampled while nominally healthy, although unrecorded immune exposures were likely present. The donor was CMV seronegative and belonged to the group of 350 to 400 seronegative cohort members. Each donor provided a peripheral blood sample, and peripheral blood mononuclear cells were used for TCR beta sequencing. Genomic DNA extraction from the blood cell samples was performed with the Qiagen DNeasy Blood Extraction Kit. CDR1 and CDR2 are drawn from the germline V gene: SGHDN, FVKESK. V is shortened by 2 bases, J by 3 bases, and the region joining them spans 10 bases. The CDR3, from cysteine to phenylalanine, totals 14 residues. Here the CDR3 DNA is all that survives: 42 bases in frame from base 1. The library was prepared using the immunoSEQ multiplex PCR assay. For the multiplex PCR, a mixture combining 60 forward primers for TCR Vbeta segments and 13 reverse primers for TCR Jbeta segments was used. A multiplex PCR assay on genomic DNA amplified the CDR3 region of rearranged TCR beta genes. On the Illumina HiSeq System, the amplified TCR beta libraries were sequenced as 87-base-pair reads. Per the source publication's procedure: A later analysis counted 75 million to 100 million unique TCR beta chains across the 550 to 700 repertoires, and approximately 11 million of these chains were shared by at least two donors. A nearest-neighbor algorithm error-corrected the raw reads and collapsed the reads into unique sequences, merging closely related sequences to remove PCR and sequencing errors. V, D and J gene segments were assigned by aligning CDR3 sequences to IMGT reference sequences. For a sequence to be retained, a match of at least six nucleotides was required to both a V gene segment and a J gene segment. A rearrangement counted as productive if the CDR3 had no stop codons and remained in frame with V and J, and every other rearrangement counted as non-productive. CDR3 was defined by IMGT convention, running from the second conserved V-encoded cysteine to the conserved J-encoded phenylalanine. In an earlier analysis of more than 550 of the donors, sequences lacking an unambiguous match to a single V gene segment were excluded. In an earlier analysis of several hundred of the donors, V segments were called functional above 56.7% productive rearrangements and were called segregating when the between-donor standard deviation exceeded 5%. A statistical classification framework was built for diagnosing cytomegalovirus status from the catalog of TCR beta chain sequences. In a later analysis, V and J genes were assigned by comparing TCR nucleotide sequences against IMGT/GENE-DB human TR gene sequences. Using the TCRdist pipeline, a later analysis assigned CDR3 sequences along with most-parsimonious VDJ recombination scenarios. In a later analysis, every TCR beta chain was defined by the combination of its CDR3 amino acid sequence and its V-gene family, and reads without a unique V-gene family were dropped. In a later analysis, fewer than 600 highly shared, low-generation-probability nucleotide sequences were removed to address suspected cross-contamination and a sequencing artifact. A later analysis calculated a clonal expansion index for each public chain from normalized within-repertoire ranks of inferred template counts. Generation probabilities in a later analysis came from a VDJ recombination model fitted to out-of-frame rearrangements, and those results were checked against IGoR. Hypergeometric tests were used in a later analysis to score TCR-TCR, TCR-HLA and TCR-CMV co-occurrence, with a repertoire-size bias correction applied to the TCR pairs. A later analysis estimated false discovery rates by permuting HLA or CMV assignments 20 times. In a later analysis, co-occurring TCRs were grouped with DBSCAN, and TCRdist sequence similarity was added when clustering was performed within HLA-allele-positive subsets. Repertoires with fewer than 30,000 or more than 120,000 public chains, plus five repertoires with anomalous nucleotide sharing, were excluded from co-occurrence clustering. TCRdb re-hosts the immuneACCESS table, in-frame sequences only. Its copies lack some clones; in the studies checked, an unresolved V gene accounts for under half of them, and the cause for the rest is not known. V and J calls and clone size are those listed in that table; D and trimming were worked out from the DNA. The sample contains 85,000 to 130,000 clones, 71% of them found a single time. 2.5% to 3% of the sample comes from the top ten.

The sequence came from a female donor in good health and CMV-seronegative. Sequenced material: PBMCs. The chain uses TRBV14 and TRBJ1-2; the best D guess is TRBD1, with 6 bases matching. The encoded CDR3 is CASSQSDRYYGYTF. The nucleotide sequence is given as TGTGCCAGCAGCCAAAGCGACAGGTACTATGGCTACACCTTC.